The 3 T cell receptor beta chains below were found in one sample sequenced in a study of blood T cell repertoires in COVID-19. TCRdb's table, derived via immunoSEQ multiplex PCR, lists solely in-frame clones and lacks some. The table records roughly 280,000 clones, roughly 87% of them present only once. Material: peripheral blood. The receptors stem from a woman aged 50 to 65 who had recovered from COVID-19.

The chain links TRBV12-5 to TRBJ2-3; D uncertain. V was shortened by 1 base and J by 0 bases, with 8 bases between the two germline ends. Looked up from germline, CDR1 is LGHNT and CDR2 is FRNRAP. The CDR3 has 15 residues. The CDR3 sequence is CASGLGRTSTDTQYF. In nucleotides, the CDR3 is TGTGCTAGTGGTTTGGGGAGAACTAGCACAGATACGCAGTATTTT.

This rearrangement joins TRBV6-2 or TRBV6-3 to TRBJ1-5, with D hard to call. The CDR3 has 14 residues. Trimming pared 2 bases from V and 7 bases from J, leaving 12 bases between. Germline values: CDR1 MNHEY, CDR2 SVGEGT. The CDR3 DNA is TGTGCCAGCAGTTACGAGAAAGAGATCCAGCCCCAGCATTTT. Translation gives CASSYEKEIQPQHF.

The chain carries TRBV30 and TRBJ2-5; 9 bases fit TRBD1. The germline gives CDR1 GTSNPN, CDR2 SVGIG (reference sequence). V shed 4 bases and J 3 bases; nucleotides not matched to a gene: 6. The CDR3 runs to 14 residues. CDR3: CAWNRGLGEETQYF. The CDR3 DNA reads TGTGCCTGGAACAGGGGGCTAGGGGAAGAGACCCAGTACTTC.